This TCR beta chain was profiled in a study of cytomegalovirus exposure and HLA in healthy donors. Study-wide results and caveats: Productive rates of about 90% or about 30% were seen for most TCR beta V segments in an earlier analysis. The HLA-A and HLA-B alleles of most subjects were reportedly predicted accurately from TCR beta sequences. Among the most significant clusters, several appeared linked to common viral pathogens in a later analysis. The classifier was said to identify cytomegalovirus status with high specificity and sensitivity.

J gave up 2 bases and V 4 bases, and 7 bases lay outside the gene matches. Germline V gene sequence: CDR1 SGHDT, CDR2 YYEEEE. This CDR3 contains 16 residues. About this clone: Its antigen is not identified.

60 Vbeta and 13 Jbeta primers were used in PCR. Repertoires were generated with immunoSEQ multiplex PCR, while TCRdb's copy carries only in-frame clones and drops some. The sample holds about 76,000 clones, 60% to 75% seen once. Sequencing used PBMCs. This receptor was identified in a woman aged 40 to 50 in good health and CMV-seropositive. The chain uses TRBV5-6 and TRBJ1-5; 9 nucleotides agree with TRBD1. CDR3 nucleotides: TGTGCCAGCAGCAGAGGGACAGGGCTAGGCAATCAGCCCCAGCATTTT. It is translated as CASSRGTGLGNQPQHF.